The 6 T cell receptor beta chains below all came from one sample that was sequenced in a study of blood T cell repertoires in COVID-19. TCRdb's copy holds only in-frame clones and misses some; the assay was immunoSEQ multiplex PCR. The table shows some 180,000 clones, with 65% to 85% occurring only once. Sequencing was performed on peripheral blood. Receptor source: a woman aged 40 to 50 with COVID-19, enrolled during active disease.

This clone was detected only a few times. The V gene is TRBV2, the J gene TRBJ1-5, with D perhaps TRBD1 (5 bases). V lost 5 bases to trimming and J lost 2 bases, with 13 bases between them. CDR3 size: 15 residues. Germline V gene sequence: CDR1 SNHLY, CDR2 FYNNEI. The CDR3 loop is CASSKGQGGNQPQHF. The CDR3 DNA reads as TGTGCCAGCAGTAAGGGGCAAGGGGGCAATCAGCCCCAGCATTTT.

The genes are TRBV28 and TRBJ1-2; tentative D call: TRBD1 (5 bases). Trimming stripped 2 bases from V and 5 bases from J, with 12 bases between. The length of the CDR3 is 14 residues. The germline V gene has CDR1 MDHEN and CDR2 SYDVKM. CDR3 loop: CASSLGQGKYGYTF. As DNA, the CDR3 is TGTGCCAGCAGTTTAGGGCAGGGTAAATATGGCTACACCTTC.

The chain recombines TRBV5-1 with TRBJ1-2, with 10 bases that match TRBD1. This CDR3 is built from 15 residues. The V gene end was trimmed by 4 bases and the J gene end by 2 bases; junction bases not matched to a gene: 5. The V gene's germline CDR1 is SGHRS and CDR2 YFSETQ. This chain's CDR3 is CASSTGDRGNYGYTF. CDR3 in DNA: TGCGCCAGCAGCACGGGGGACAGGGGCAACTATGGCTACACCTTC.

The chain has TRBV19 and TRBJ1-4; 7 bases match TRBD1. After removal of 5 bases from V and 5 bases from J, the junction contained 5 bases not matched to a gene. Germline CDR1 LNHDA, CDR2 SQIVND (reference sequence). The CDR3 spans 14 residues. The CDR3: CASSFLRGNEKLFF. The CDR3 coding sequence is TGTGCCAGTAGTTTTCTCAGGGGGAATGAAAAACTGTTTTTT.

The rearrangement uses TRBV10-2 and TRBJ1-5; D gene ambiguous. This CDR3 is 15 amino acids long. Germline V gives CDR1 WSHSY, CDR2 SAAADI. V lost 6 bases, J lost 2 bases, and 14 bases lay in between. The CDR3 DNA reads as TGCGCCAGCAGCGGAGGACGGTCGGGCAATCAGCCCCAGCATTTT. Amino acid sequence: CASSGGRSGNQPQHF.

In this sample, this clone turned up once. V gene TRBV24-1 combines with J gene TRBJ1-1, with 7 bases matching TRBD1. Per germline, CDR1 KGHDR and CDR2 SFDVKD. Unmatched junction bases numbered 8, after V lost 10 bases and J lost 7 bases. The CDR3 runs 12 residues. CDR3 sequence (DNA): TGTGCCACAGCTGACAGGGCAATTGAAGCTTTCTTT. It codes for CATADRAIEAFF.